This TCR beta chain was documented in a study of long-term antiretroviral therapy in people with HIV. They ran version v3.0 of the immunoSEQ assay at survey level. The assay was immunoSEQ multiplex PCR, and TCRdb's table has in-frame clones only and misses some. This table has fewer than 30,000 clones, around nine tenths appearing once. Trimming shortened V by 8 bases and J by 4 bases, and 20 bases separated the two germline ends. This CDR3 has 15 amino acids. The V gene's germline CDR1 is MNHNY and CDR2 SVGAGI (reference sequence). The rearrangement uses TRBV6-6 and TRBJ1-1, with a possible D match to TRBD1 (6 bases). The sample consisted of unsorted PBMCs, taken about 4.3 years after starting antiretroviral therapy. The TCR originated in a man aged 30 to 45 with HIV. CDR3 sequence (DNA): TGTGCCAGCTGGAAGACCACAGGGATCCGCACTGAAGCTTTCTTT. Its translation: CASWKTTGIRTEAFF.